The 28 T cell receptor beta chains below all came from one sample that was sequenced in a study of OX40 agonist ivuxolimab in advanced cancers. The protocol was immunoSEQ multiplex PCR, while the TCRdb copy is restricted to in-frame clones and leaves out a portion. The sample contains fewer than 85,000 clones, roughly 85% of which appear only once. The sample was CD4+ or CD8+ T cells sorted from blood, taken in a trial of the OX40 agonist ivuxolimab. Source of these receptors: an adult with an advanced solid tumor such as melanoma, head and neck, liver or kidney cancer.

This chain joins TRBV19 and TRBJ1-3, with a tentative D call TRBD1 (5 bases). The CDR3 sequence is 17 residues long. With 5 bases removed from V and 2 bases from J, the gap between germline ends came to 19 bases. The germline gives CDR1 LNHDA, CDR2 SQIVND (reference sequence). The CDR3 protein is CASSPAGGRVTGNTIYF. The CDR3, as DNA: TGTGCCAGTAGTCCCGCCGGGGGAAGGGTCACTGGAAACACCATATATTTT.

The chain couples TRBV11-2 to TRBJ2-2; D is possibly TRBD2 (7 bases). There are 16 residues in the CDR3. V gave up 7 bases and J gave up 4 bases, with 19 bases separating them. Germline V gene lookup returns CDR1 SGHAT and CDR2 FQNNGV. The CDR3: CASTVEGGSGTGELFF. The DNA for the CDR3 is TGTGCCAGCACCGTGGAGGGGGGGAGCGGCACCGGGGAGCTGTTTTTT.

This chain connects TRBV4-2 to TRBJ2-2, with D hard to call. The CDR3 runs to 15 residues. Trimming took 1 base from V and 2 from J, leaving 8 bases between them. In germline, CDR1 is LGHNA, CDR2 YNFKEQ. Here the CDR3 DNA reads TGTGCCAGCAGCCAAGCGGGCTTAAACACCGGGGAGCTGTTTTTT. As protein: CASSQAGLNTGELFF.

The count of this clone is one. The gene calls are TRBV19 and TRBJ2-7; tentative D call: TRBD2 (6 bases). From germline, CDR1 is LNHDA and CDR2 SQIVND (reference sequence). The CDR3 has 13 residues. Trimming shortened V by 5 bases and J by 9 bases, and 17 bases separated the two germline ends. The CDR3 bases are TGTGCCAGTAGTGCCCGACTAGACATGGGGCAGTACTTC. It encodes CASSARLDMGQYF.

The V call is TRBV11-2, the J call TRBJ2-3, with D tentatively TRBD2 (6 bases). V lost 5 bases and J 6 bases, leaving 15 bases between the germline ends. The CDR3 sequence is 14 residues long. CDR1 and CDR2 (germline): SGHAT, FQNNGV. The CDR3 protein is CASSTTSPSDTQYF. The CDR3 nucleotides read TGTGCCAGCAGCACGACTAGTCCGTCGGATACGCAGTATTTT.

V and J are TRBV5-1 and TRBJ2-3; D is unresolved. The germline gives CDR1 SGHRS, CDR2 YFSETQ. The CDR3 is made up of 15 amino acids. V gave up 1 base and J gave up 0 bases, with 9 bases separating them. CDR3 nucleotide sequence: TGCGCCAGCAGCTTGCAACAGTCGAGCACAGATACGCAGTATTTT. Translation: CASSLQQSSTDTQYF.

The CDR3 here is CASSIGAGNEKLFF. CDR3 coding DNA: TGTGCCAGTAGTATAGGGGCAGGGAACGAAAAACTGTTTTTT. The chain couples TRBV19 to TRBJ1-4; D is perhaps TRBD1 (5 bases). The CDR3 consists of 14 residues. The germline V gene encodes CDR1 LNHDA and CDR2 SQIVND (reference sequence). The V gene lost 1 base and the J gene lost 8 bases, with 11 bases spanning the gap. The full variable domain, completed using reference TRBV19 and TRBJ1-4, is DGGITQSPKYLFRKEGQNVTLSCEQNLNHDAMYWYRQDPGQGLRLIYYSQIVNDFQKGDIAEGYSVSREKKESFPLTVTSAQKNPTAFYLCASSIGAGNEKLFFGSGTQLSVL.

The V gene is TRBV7-8, the J gene TRBJ2-7, with D perhaps TRBD2 (6 bases). V was pared by 5 bases and J by 1 base, with 18 bases between. CDR3 size: 16 residues. From germline, CDR1 is SGHVS and CDR2 FQNEAQ. DNA for the CDR3: TGTGCCAGCAGCCTTGGGACTGGGGTGTGGTCCTACGAGCAGTACTTC. Protein sequence: CASSLGTGVWSYEQYF. Together with reference TRBV7-8 and TRBJ2-7, the CDR3 gives the full variable domain: GAGVSQSPRYKVAKRGQDVALRCDPISGHVSLFWYQQALGQGPEFLTYFQNEAQLDKSGLPSDRFFAERPEGSVSTLKIQRTQQEDSAVYLCASSLGTGVWSYEQYFGPGTRLTVT.

This clone was observed a single time. The junction shows a germline mismatch at one end, possibly a read error. V gene TRBV7-9 combines with J gene TRBJ1-6; D is ambiguous. CDR3 length: 15 residues. Germline CDR1 and CDR2: SEHNR and FQNEAQ (reference sequence). DNA for the CDR3: TGTGCCGGCAGCCCAACACCTATAGCTAATTCACCCCTCCACTTT. Amino acid sequence: CAGSPTPIANSPLHF.

The chain is built from TRBV2 and TRBJ2-3; the D is unclear. The germline CDR1 and CDR2 sequences are SNHLY and FYNNEI. Trimming cost V 4 bases and J 4 bases, with 12 bases left between them. CDR3 length: 14 amino acids. The DNA of the CDR3 is TGTGCCAGCAGTGGCCGATTGGTAGCAGATACGCAGTATTTT. It specifies CASSGRLVADTQYF.

The chain recombines TRBV6-4 with TRBJ2-6, with D possibly TRBD1 on 6 matching bases. CDR3 length: 18 residues. V was shortened by 6 bases and J by 4 bases, with 22 bases between the two germline ends. Germline CDR1 is MRHNA and CDR2 is SNTAGT. CDR3 region: CASRDPGHASGGANVLTF. CDR3 sequence (DNA): TGTGCCAGCAGAGACCCGGGACACGCATCGGGGGGGGCCAACGTCCTGACTTTC.

The chain couples TRBV6-5 to TRBJ1-4, with TRBD1 as a possible D gene (6 bases). V was shortened by 8 bases and J by 5 bases, with 18 bases between the two germline ends. Germline CDR1 and CDR2: MNHEY and SVGAGI. The CDR3 sequence is 15 residues long. The CDR3 sequence: CASRRSIQGNEKLFF. The DNA for the CDR3 is TGTGCCAGCCGCCGCTCGATTCAGGGGAATGAAAAACTGTTTTTT.

The genes are TRBV6-5 and TRBJ2-7; D is ambiguous. V was cut by 5 bases and J by 3 bases, with 14 bases left in between. The CDR3 has 14 residues. CDR1 is MNHEY and CDR2 is SVGAGI in the germline V gene. CDR3 in amino acids: CASSLDGSHYEQYF. Written as DNA, the CDR3 is TGTGCCAGCAGTCTGGACGGCAGTCACTACGAGCAGTACTTC.

The V call is TRBV5-4, the J call TRBJ2-5; D gene unclear. Trimming stripped 1 base from V and 3 bases from J, with 4 bases between. Germline lookup yields CDR1 SGHNT and CDR2 YYREEE (reference sequence). The length of the CDR3 is 12 residues. This chain's CDR3 is CASSLPEETQYF. CDR3 nucleotide sequence: TGTGCCAGCAGCTTGCCGGAAGAGACCCAGTACTTC.

This clone has only one observation. The V call is TRBV5-1, the J call TRBJ2-3; 7 nucleotides agree with TRBD1. The V and J ends lost 4 bases and 4 bases, in that order; junction bases with no gene match: 6. The CDR3 contains 14 residues. Germline CDR1 and CDR2: SGHRS and YFSETQ. As DNA, the CDR3 is TGCGCCAGCAGCCAACGGACAGGCTCAGATACGCAGTATTTT. As protein: CASSQRTGSDTQYF. The whole variable domain, remainder taken from reference TRBV5-1 and TRBJ2-3, is KAGVTQTPRYLIKTRGQQVTLSCSPISGHRSVSWYQQTPGQGLQFLFEYFSETQRNKGNFPGRFSGRQFSNSRSEMNVSTLELGDSALYLCASSQRTGSDTQYFGPGTRLTVL.

This clone has just one count. The chain uses TRBV5-6 and TRBJ1-2; TRBD1 agrees at 7 bases. The germline V gene encodes CDR1 SGHDT and CDR2 YYEEEE. CDR3 size: 14 residues. The trim removed 0 bases at V and 5 bases at J, leaving 4 bases unmatched. CDR3 residues: CASSLARGTYGYTF. As DNA, the CDR3 is TGTGCCAGCAGCTTGGCCAGGGGGACTTATGGCTACACCTTC.

V usage is TRBV19 and J usage is TRBJ1-1; D not certain. The V and J ends lost 7 bases and 2 bases respectively, with 11 bases between them. The CDR3 loop spans 13 amino acids. The germline V gene encodes CDR1 LNHDA and CDR2 SQIVND (reference sequence). In nucleotides, the CDR3 is TGTGCCAGTAAGATCGGTCCAAACACTGAAGCTTTCTTT. The encoded protein is CASKIGPNTEAFF.

This clone was picked up a small number of times. CDR3 region: CACPGLATYNEQFF. The CDR3 bases are TGTGCCTGCCCGGGACTAGCGACCTACAATGAGCAGTTCTTC. The chain uses TRBV30 and TRBJ2-1; TRBD2 agrees at 10 bases. CDR1 and CDR2 (germline): GTSNPN, SVGIG (reference sequence). V lost 6 bases to trimming and J lost 2 bases; unmatched junction nucleotides: 4. This CDR3 region has 14 residues.

This sequence joins TRBV5-1 and TRBJ2-7, with D perhaps matching TRBD1 (5 bases). Germline assignment: CDR1 SGHRS and CDR2 YFSETQ. CDR3 length equals 13 residues. The V gene lost 4 bases and the J gene lost 6 bases, with 14 bases spanning the gap. In nucleotides, the CDR3 is TGCGCCAGCAGCGTTATGGACAATACCGAGCAGTACTTC. Encoded protein: CASSVMDNTEQYF.

This clone was picked up one time. This chain links TRBV7-3 with TRBJ2-2; D remains unclear. V lost 5 bases and J lost 8, with 18 bases in between. The CDR3 is 15 amino acids. The germline gives CDR1 SGHTA, CDR2 FQGTGA. The CDR3 nucleotides are TGTGCCAGCAGCCTGAGCCGGGCCGCCGAGGGGGAGCTGTTTTTT. Residues: CASSLSRAAEGELFF.

V usage is TRBV28 and J usage is TRBJ2-3; D is undetermined. Germline lookup yields CDR1 MDHEN and CDR2 SYDVKM. The CDR3 runs to 11 residues. With 5 bases removed from V and 7 bases from J, the gap between germline ends came to 7 bases. The DNA of the CDR3 is TGTGCCAGCAGTCTCCTATATACGCAGTATTTT. This sequence encodes CASSLLYTQYF.

This chain links TRBV5-1 with TRBJ2-1; 10 bases match TRBD2. This CDR3 has 16 amino acids. Trimming cost V 0 bases and J 5 bases; bases outside gene matches: 5. The germline V gene has CDR1 SGHRS and CDR2 YFSETQ. CDR3 loop: CASSLVAGGSNNEQFF. DNA for the CDR3: TGCGCCAGCAGCTTGGTAGCGGGGGGATCAAACAATGAGCAGTTCTTC.

CDR3 DNA sequence: TGCGCCAGCAGCTTGGTAGCCGGGGCGGCAACAAGTGAAGCTTTCTTT. Translation gives CASSLVAGAATSEAFF. The chain combines TRBV5-1 with TRBJ1-1, with D possibly being TRBD1 (5 bases). Germline V gene lookup returns CDR1 SGHRS and CDR2 YFSETQ. This CDR3 is 16 amino acids long. Between the trimmed V and J ends, which lost 0 bases and 7 bases, there was a span of 19 bases. Supplemented by reference TRBV5-1 and TRBJ1-1, the full variable domain reads KAGVTQTPRYLIKTRGQQVTLSCSPISGHRSVSWYQQTPGQGLQFLFEYFSETQRNKGNFPGRFSGRQFSNSRSEMNVSTLELGDSALYLCASSLVAGAATSEAFFGQGTRLTVV.

This clone was seen only a few times. The chain joins TRBV5-1 to TRBJ1-6, with 8 bases that match TRBD1. The ends lost 0 bases at V and 7 bases at J; junction bases unmatched: 6. The CDR3 contains 16 residues. The germline gives CDR1 SGHRS, CDR2 YFSETQ. The CDR3 region is CASSLAGTGLNSPLHF. The CDR3 nucleotides read TGCGCCAGCAGCTTGGCCGGGACAGGCCTCAATTCACCCCTCCACTTT.

The chain combines TRBV18 with TRBJ2-2, with D possibly TRBD2 on 5 matching bases. This CDR3 has 16 amino acids. Between the trimmed V and J ends, which lost 6 bases and 4 bases, there was a span of 18 bases. Germline V lookup: CDR1 KGHSH, CDR2 LQKENI. CDR3: CASSWSGMSGTGELFF. The CDR3 DNA sequence: TGTGCCAGCTCGTGGTCCGGGATGAGTGGCACCGGGGAGCTGTTTTTT.

The chain recombines TRBV6-1 with TRBJ2-6; TRBD2 matches at 10 bases. The CDR3 is 19 amino acids. Looked up from germline, CDR1 is MNHNS and CDR2 is SASEGT. J was trimmed by 0 bases and V by 4 bases; bases with no gene match: 9. Here the CDR3 reads CASSGARASGSSGANVLTF. CDR3 nucleotide sequence: TGTGCCAGCAGTGGGGCTAGGGCTAGCGGGAGCTCTGGGGCCAACGTCCTGACTTTC.

CDR3 coding DNA: TGTGCCAGCAGCGTAGGTGGGGTTTACACAGATACGCAGTATTTT. It encodes CASSVGGVYTDTQYF. The V call is TRBV9, the J call TRBJ2-3; D not certain. The CDR3 is made up of 15 amino acids. Trimming removed 0 bases at V and 2 bases at J, with 10 bases between. Per the germline V gene, CDR1 is SGDLS and CDR2 is YYNGEE.

The CDR3 sequence is CATGWSESNQPQHF. CDR3 in DNA: TGTGCCACCGGATGGAGCGAAAGCAATCAGCCCCAGCATTTT. The chain recombines TRBV10-3 with TRBJ1-5; D gene ambiguous. The ends were cut back, 10 bases at V and 1 base at J, with 14 bases in the middle. Germline lookup yields CDR1 ENHRY and CDR2 SYGVKD. This CDR3 region has 14 residues.